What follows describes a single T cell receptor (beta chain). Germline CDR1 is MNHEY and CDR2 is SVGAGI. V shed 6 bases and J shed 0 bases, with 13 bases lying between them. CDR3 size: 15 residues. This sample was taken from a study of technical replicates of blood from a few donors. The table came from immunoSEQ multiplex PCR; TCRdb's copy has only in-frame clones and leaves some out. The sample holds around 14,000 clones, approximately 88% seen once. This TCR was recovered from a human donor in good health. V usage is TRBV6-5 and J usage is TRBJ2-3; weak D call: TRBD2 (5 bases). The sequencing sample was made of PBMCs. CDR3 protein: CASSRLGGSTDTQYF. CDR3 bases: TGTGCCAGCAGCCGCCTGGGCGGGAGCACAGATACGCAGTATTTT.